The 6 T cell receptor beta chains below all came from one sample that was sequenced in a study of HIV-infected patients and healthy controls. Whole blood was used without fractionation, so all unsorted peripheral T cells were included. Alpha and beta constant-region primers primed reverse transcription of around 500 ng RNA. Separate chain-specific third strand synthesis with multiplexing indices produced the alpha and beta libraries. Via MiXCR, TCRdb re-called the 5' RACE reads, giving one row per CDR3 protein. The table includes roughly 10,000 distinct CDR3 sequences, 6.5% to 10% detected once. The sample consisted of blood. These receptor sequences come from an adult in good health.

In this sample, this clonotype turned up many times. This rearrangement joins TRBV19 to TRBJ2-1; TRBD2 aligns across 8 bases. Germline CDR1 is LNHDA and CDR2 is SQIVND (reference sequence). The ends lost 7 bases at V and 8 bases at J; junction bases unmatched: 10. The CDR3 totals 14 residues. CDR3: CASTRGLEDDEQFF. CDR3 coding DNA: TGTGCCAGTACTCGGGGACTAGAAGACGATGAGCAGTTCTTC.

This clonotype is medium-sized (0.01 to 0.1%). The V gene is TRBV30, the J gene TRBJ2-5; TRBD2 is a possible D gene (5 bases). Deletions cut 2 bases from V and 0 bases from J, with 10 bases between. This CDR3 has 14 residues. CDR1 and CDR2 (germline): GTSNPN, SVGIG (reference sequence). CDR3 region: CAWSPGTYQETQYF. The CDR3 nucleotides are TGTGCCTGGAGTCCGGGAACGTACCAAGAGACCCAGTACTTC.

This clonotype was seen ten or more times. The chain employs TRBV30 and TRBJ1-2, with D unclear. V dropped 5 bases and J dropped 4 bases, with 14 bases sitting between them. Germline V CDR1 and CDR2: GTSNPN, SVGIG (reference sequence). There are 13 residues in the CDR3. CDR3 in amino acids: CAWDPTVLYGYTF. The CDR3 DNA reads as TGTGCCTGGGATCCCACGGTTCTCTATGGCTACACCTTC. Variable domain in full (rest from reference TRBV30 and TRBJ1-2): SQTIHQWPATLVQPVGSPLSLECTVEGTSNPNLYWYRQAAGRGLQLLFYSVGIGQISSEVPQNLSASRPQDRQFILSSKKLLLSDSGFYLCAWDPTVLYGYTFGSGTRLTVV.

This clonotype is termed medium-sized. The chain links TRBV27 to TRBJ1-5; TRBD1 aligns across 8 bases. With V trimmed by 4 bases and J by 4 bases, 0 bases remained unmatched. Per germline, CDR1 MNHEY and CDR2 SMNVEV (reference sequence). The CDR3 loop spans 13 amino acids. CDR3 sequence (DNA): TGTGCCAGCAGTTACAGGGGGAATCAGCCCCAGCATTTT. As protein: CASSYRGNQPQHF.

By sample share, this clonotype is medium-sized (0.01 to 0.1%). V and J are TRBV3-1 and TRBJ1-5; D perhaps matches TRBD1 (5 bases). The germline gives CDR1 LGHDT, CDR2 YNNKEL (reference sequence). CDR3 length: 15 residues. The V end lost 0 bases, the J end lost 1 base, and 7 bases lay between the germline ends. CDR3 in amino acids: CASSQEGVSNQPQHF. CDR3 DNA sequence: TGTGCCAGCAGCCAAGAGGGGGTAAGCAATCAGCCCCAGCATTTT.

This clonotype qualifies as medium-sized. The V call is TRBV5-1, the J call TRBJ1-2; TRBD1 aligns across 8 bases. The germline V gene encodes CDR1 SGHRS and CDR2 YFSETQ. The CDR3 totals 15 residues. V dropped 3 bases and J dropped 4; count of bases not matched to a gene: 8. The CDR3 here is CASSSLVDRVYGYTF. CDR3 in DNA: TGCGCCAGCAGCTCCCTCGTGGACAGGGTCTATGGCTACACCTTC.